The rows below give T cell receptor beta chains drawn from one sample of a study of shared clonotypes between healthy human individuals. Here immunoSEQ multiplex PCR was the method, and the copy in TCRdb shows in-frame clones only, minus some. The table shows about 750,000 clones, with more than 85% occurring only once. Sequencing was carried out using naive CD8+ T cells sorted from blood. Receptor source: a man aged 25 to 40 in good health. Both conserved end residues are part of each CDR3. The D gene is left open where the match is weak. A row's size may be missing; if present it is once, few, many or a size class.

D,size,length,V,J,DNA,CDR3
NA,NA,12,TRBV7-6,TRBJ2-3,TGTGCCAGCAGCAGGGATGGGGATACGCAGTATTTT,CASSRDGDTQYF
TRBD1,NA,16,TRBV5-4,TRBJ2-2,TGTGCCAGCAGAGTTGGGGACAGGGGATTTACCGGGGAGCTGTTTTTT,CASRVGDRGFTGELFF
NA,once,14,TRBV7-3,TRBJ2-1,TGTGCCAGCAGCCAACGGGACCGTTACAATGAGCAGTTCTTC,CASSQRDRYNEQFF
NA,once,16,TRBV11-2,TRBJ1-1,TGTGCCAGCAGCTCGAACAGGGAACGCCCTAACACTGAAGCTTTCTTT,CASSSNRERPNTEAFF
NA,few,15,TRBV4-1,TRBJ2-7,TGCGCCAGCAGCCAAGGCGAGGGAGTTACCTACGAGCAGTACTTC,CASSQGEGVTYEQYF
TRBD2,once,16,TRBV4-1,TRBJ2-7,TGCGCCAGCAGCCCCATAGGGACTAGCGGGAGAAGTGAGCAGTACTTC,CASSPIGTSGRSEQYF
TRBD2,NA,16,TRBV10-3,TRBJ2-3,TGTGCCATCAGTGAGTCGCTGGCGGGAGTGGGAGATACGCAGTATTTT,CAISESLAGVGDTQYF
NA,NA,15,TRBV7-9,TRBJ2-1,TGTGCCAGCAGCTTAGTCTCCCCCCTCTTCAATGAGCAGTTCTTC,CASSLVSPLFNEQFF
NA,NA,16,TRBV7-8,TRBJ1-2,TGTGCCAGCAGCGAAGGGCTTACCCGAAAGACCTATGGCTACACCTTC,CASSEGLTRKTYGYTF
NA,NA,16,TRBV18,TRBJ1-5,TGTGCCAGCTCACCACGTCGGGGGGAAGAAGGTCAGCCCCAGCATTTT,CASSPRRGEEGQPQHF
TRBD1,NA,13,TRBV5-4,TRBJ2-7,TGTGCCAGCAGCCCGGACAGGGACTACGAGCAGTACTTC,CASSPDRDYEQYF
TRBD2,NA,15,TRBV7-9,TRBJ2-5,TGTGCCAGCAACATTCCTGGACTAGAAAGAGAGACCCAGTACTTC,CASNIPGLERETQYF
NA,once,17,TRBV7-2,TRBJ1-4,TGTGCCAGCAGCCTTTTTTCAATGGCTGCGGGGGATGAAAAACTGTTTTTT,CASSLFSMAAGDEKLFF
TRBD1,NA,15,TRBV5-1,TRBJ1-4,TGCGCCAGCAGCTTGGAGGGACAGTCTAATGAAAAACTGTTTTTT,CASSLEGQSNEKLFF
NA,NA,14,TRBV6-5,TRBJ2-5,TGTGCCAGCAGTTACTCATCGGGGTTGCAGACCCAGTACTTC,CASSYSSGLQTQYF
NA,NA,13,TRBV27,TRBJ2-7,TGTGCCAGCAGTTTATCAAACTCCTACGAGCAGTACTTC,CASSLSNSYEQYF